Listed below are T cell receptor beta chains from one sample, sequenced in a study of identical twins. TCRdb passed the 5' RACE reads through MiXCR, listing each CDR3 protein once. The top ten clones hold around 1.6% of a sample with about 890,000 distinct CDR3 sequences, approximately 13% of them seen once. This same sample was also part of a study on yellow fever vaccine responses in identical twins.

Material: PBMCs. Receptors originate from a woman younger than 30 in good health. The CDR3 runs from the conserved cysteine through the conserved F or W. D genes are given only for firm matches. Size tells how often a clone was seen (once, few, many) or the class of an expanded clone, and some rows leave it out.

clone size,J gene,V gene,D gene,CDR3 protein,CDR3 DNA
few,TRBJ1-2,TRBV6-2/TRBV6-3,.,CASSYWQGGYTF,TGTGCCAGCAGTTACTGGCAGGGTGGCTACACCTTC
many,TRBJ1-5,TRBV24-1,.,CATSKVGQPQHF,TGTGCCACCAGTAAAGTAGGACAGCCCCAGCATTTT
few,TRBJ2-2,TRBV11-2,.,CASSFIWGQRAGELFF,TGTGCCAGCAGCTTCATTTGGGGCCAGAGGGCCGGGGAGCTGTTTTTT
many,TRBJ2-2,TRBV5-1,TRBD2,CASSGGTSGNTGELFF,TGCGCCAGCAGCGGCGGGACTAGCGGGAACACCGGGGAGCTGTTTTTT
few,TRBJ2-1,TRBV5-1,TRBD2,CASSLAGTTVNEQFF,TGCGCCAGCAGCTTGGCCGGGACTACCGTCAATGAGCAGTTCTTC
.,TRBJ2-3,TRBV4-2,TRBD2,CASSPRTSGGVWSDTQYF,TGTGCCAGCAGCCCCCGGACTAGCGGGGGGGTATGGTCAGATACGCAGTATTTT
few,TRBJ2-7,TRBV28,.,CASSLGTVREQYF,TGTGCCAGCAGTTTGGGGACGGTTCGCGAGCAGTACTTC
.,TRBJ2-2,TRBV20-1,TRBD2,CSARVPTSGGRNTGELFF,TGCAGTGCTAGAGTCCCCACTAGCGGGGGGCGAAACACCGGGGAGCTGTTTTTT
many,TRBJ2-7,TRBV12-3/TRBV12-4,.,CASTLNLGVEQYF,TGTGCCAGCACTCTAAACCTAGGGGTCGAGCAGTACTTC
.,TRBJ2-5,TRBV12-3/TRBV12-4,TRBD2,CASSPGLAGGYETQYF,TGTGCCAGCAGTCCGGGACTAGCGGGAGGTTACGAGACCCAGTACTTC
few,TRBJ2-1,TRBV15,TRBD2,CATRAGGSSYNEQFF,TGTGCCACCAGGGCGGGGGGCAGCTCCTACAATGAGCAGTTCTTC
.,TRBJ2-5,TRBV7-9,TRBD2,CASSLGSGGVSETQYF,TGTGCCAGCAGCTTAGGAAGCGGGGGGGTGTCAGAGACCCAGTACTTC
.,TRBJ2-2,TRBV6-5,.,CASSYSVLLNTGELFF,TGTGCCAGCAGTTACTCAGTACTCCTGAACACCGGGGAGCTGTTTTTT
many,TRBJ1-5,TRBV20-1,TRBD1,CSARTGTSNQPQHF,TGCAGTGCAAGGACAGGGACCTCCAATCAGCCCCAGCATTTT
.,TRBJ1-1,TRBV19,TRBD1,CASKSLQGGTTEAFF,TGTGCCAGTAAGAGCTTACAGGGGGGAACTACTGAAGCTTTCTTT
few,TRBJ2-1,TRBV24-1,TRBD2,CATSEVGLAGLNEQFF,TGTGCCACCAGTGAGGTCGGACTAGCGGGACTCAATGAGCAGTTCTTC
.,TRBJ2-5,TRBV7-7,TRBD2,CASSLGLVAGAETQYF,TGTGCCAGCAGCTTAGGGCTAGTAGCGGGGGCAGAGACCCAGTACTTC
few,TRBJ2-1,TRBV12-3/TRBV12-4,TRBD2,CASSHQTSGEYNEQFF,TGTGCCAGCAGCCATCAGACTAGCGGGGAATACAATGAGCAGTTCTTC
.,TRBJ2-1,TRBV6-4,TRBD2,CASSLGLAGDRNNEQFF,TGTGCCAGCAGCCTCGGACTAGCGGGGGACCGTAACAATGAGCAGTTCTTC
few,TRBJ2-4,TRBV21-1,.,CASSRRVAGRTKNIQYF,TGTGCCAGCAGCAGGCGGGTAGCAGGGCGTACCAAAAACATTCAGTACTTC
.,TRBJ2-3,TRBV24-1,TRBD2,CATSDGPGTSGRTDTQYF,TGTGCCACCAGTGATGGTCCCGGGACTAGCGGGAGGACAGATACGCAGTATTTT
many,TRBJ2-3,TRBV25-1,.,CASRRSDTQYF,TGTGCCAGCAGACGTTCCGATACGCAGTATTTT
few,TRBJ2-4,TRBV2,TRBD2,CASTSPDLAGGPWIQYF,TGTGCCAGCACCTCACCCGACCTAGCGGGAGGGCCTTGGATTCAGTACTTC
many,TRBJ2-2,TRBV11-2,.,CASSLVVANTGELFF,TGTGCCAGCAGCTTAGTGGTGGCGAACACCGGGGAGCTGTTTTTT
.,TRBJ2-1,TRBV12-3/TRBV12-4,TRBD2,CASSLNAGGLSEQFF,TGTGCCAGCAGTTTAAACGCGGGGGGCCTCAGTGAGCAGTTCTTC
few,TRBJ2-1,TRBV21-1,.,CASSKSRGALYNEQFF,TGTGCCAGCAGCAAATCGAGAGGGGCCCTGTACAATGAGCAGTTCTTC
.,TRBJ1-1,TRBV20-1,.,CSAREQRNTEAFF,TGCAGTGCTAGAGAGCAGAGAAACACTGAAGCTTTCTTT
few,TRBJ2-7,TRBV7-8,.,CASSLEVTGPYEQYF,TGTGCCAGCAGCCTAGAGGTCACCGGGCCCTACGAGCAGTACTTC
.,TRBJ2-7,TRBV29-1,TRBD2,CSVEMTSGRADEQYF,TGCAGCGTTGAAATGACTAGCGGGAGGGCCGACGAGCAGTACTTC
few,TRBJ1-3,TRBV29-1,.,CSVEIGIGNTIYF,TGCAGCGTGGAGATAGGCATTGGAAACACCATATATTTT